This T cell receptor (beta chain) was retrieved from a study of T cells in tuberculosis. Study background: In South Africa, adults with active tuberculosis were compared with IGRA-negative and latently infected IGRA-positive adolescents.

Time point here: new active TB diagnosis, blood taken before or within 7 days of starting treatment. On average about 100,000 T cells per donor were immunosequenced. Comments on this clone: Its specificity is not known.

The CDR3 is 15 amino acids. V was shortened by 0 bases and J by 6 bases, with 14 bases between the two germline ends. Clones were read by immunoSEQ multiplex PCR, and TCRdb kept only the in-frame ones, dropping some. Found here are 30,000 to 35,000 clones, 92% of them singletons; the top ten hold 7%. Findings and limits, study-wide: Active tuberculosis cases were adults; controls were adolescents.

This TCR came from an adult with tuberculosis. Some clones in this sample may be carry-over from other donors' samples. The chain has TRBV6-7 and TRBJ1-1; possible D gene TRBD1, 6 bases. TRBV6-7 is identified as an open reading frame with a role that is uncertain. This material consisted of PBMCs, taken at tuberculosis diagnosis. In DNA, the CDR3 is TGTGCCAGCAGTTACTCGGACAGAATTTGGCCTGAAGCTTTCTTT. Translation gives CASSYSDRIWPEAFF.